This entry lists 28 T cell receptor beta chains sequenced from one sample in a study of T-cell reconstitution after alpha-beta-depleted transplantation in children. The library targeted TCRbeta and was prepared with unique molecular identifiers. TCRdb processed the PCR reads anew with MiXCR; each CDR3 protein has one entry. Of about 420,000 distinct CDR3 sequences in the sample, around 16% were seen once. The material sequenced was PBMCs, mostly from graft donor cells, taken 360 days after TCRalphabeta/CD19-depleted stem cell transplant. The receptor set was obtained from a boy younger than two who had a stem cell transplant for Wiskott-Aldrich syndrome, so the T cells may come from the graft donor.

The chain is built from TRBV12-3 or TRBV12-4 and TRBJ1-1; 7 nucleotides agree with TRBD1. The V and J ends lost 2 bases and 3 bases, in that order; junction bases with no gene match: 3. The CDR3 has 14 amino acids. The CDR3 spells CASSLRGQYTEAFF. In nucleotides, the CDR3 is TGTGCCAGCAGTTTACGGGGACAGTACACTGAAGCTTTCTTT.

This chain uses TRBV6-5 with TRBJ2-1; D not resolved. CDR3 size: 17 residues. Germline V CDR1 and CDR2: MNHEY, SVGAGI. The V end was cut by 1 base, the J end by 0 bases, with 13 bases between. The CDR3 here is CASSYYSSRSSYNEQFF. CDR3 sequence (DNA): TGTGCCAGCAGTTACTACTCCTCTAGGAGCTCCTACAATGAGCAGTTCTTC.

The rearrangement uses TRBV12-3 or TRBV12-4 and TRBJ2-5; tentatively, D is TRBD1 (6 bases). The CDR3 sequence is 14 residues long. Trimming removed 7 bases at V and 7 bases at J, with 19 bases between. The CDR3 spells CASTTDRRVGTQYF. The CDR3 nucleotides read TGTGCCAGCACCACCGACAGGCGAGTCGGGACCCAGTACTTC.

V usage is TRBV12-3 or TRBV12-4 and J usage is TRBJ2-5, with a possible D match to TRBD1 (5 bases). The CDR3 is made up of 14 amino acids. The ends were cut back, 5 bases at V and 5 bases at J, with 15 bases in the middle. The chain's CDR3 is CASSKSRVRETQYF. The DNA for the CDR3 is TGTGCCAGCAGTAAAAGCAGGGTTCGGGAGACCCAGTACTTC.

There are a few counts of this clonotype. V is TRBV7-2 and J is TRBJ2-3; 11 nucleotides align to TRBD2. There are 20 residues in the CDR3. Germline lookup yields CDR1 SGHTA and CDR2 FQGNSA. V lost 6 bases and J lost 2; bases outside the gene matches: 19. The CDR3, as DNA: TGTGCCAGCAGTACACTTAGTTGGACTAGCGGGCAGACACACACAGATACGCAGTATTTT. Its protein product is CASSTLSWTSGQTHTDTQYF.

The gene calls are TRBV10-3 and TRBJ2-5, with D perhaps matching TRBD1 (6 bases). V lost 11 bases and J 0 bases, leaving 19 bases between the germline ends. From germline, CDR1 is ENHRY and CDR2 SYGVKD. This CDR3 has 15 amino acids. The CDR3 coding sequence is TGTGCCGTTGGACGCAGGGGATGGGACCAAGAGACCCAGTACTTC. Translated: CAVGRRGWDQETQYF.

The J gene is TRBJ2-5, the V gene TRBV4-1, with D hard to call. The germline V and J ends were trimmed by 1 base and 5 bases, with 11 bases remaining between them. Germline-derived CDR1 and CDR2 are MGHRA and YSYEKL. CDR3 size: 14 residues. CDR3 sequence: CASSQVWAWETQYF. The CDR3 DNA reads TGCGCCAGCAGCCAAGTTTGGGCCTGGGAGACCCAGTACTTC.

The chain has TRBV10-3 and TRBJ2-1; TRBD2 agrees at 12 bases. The CDR3 extends over 14 amino acids. V trimming: 4 bases; J trimming: 7 bases; junction bases outside the gene matches: 2. Germline V gene lookup returns CDR1 ENHRY and CDR2 SYGVKD. CDR3: CAISGTSGTNEQFF. The CDR3 DNA reads as TGTGCCATCAGTGGGACTAGCGGGACTAATGAGCAGTTCTTC.

This sequence joins TRBV5-1 and TRBJ2-5; the D is unclear. Germline V gene data show CDR1 as SGHRS and CDR2 as YFSETQ. V lost 0 bases, J lost 4 bases, and 10 bases lay in between. The CDR3 sequence is 14 residues long. The CDR3 spells CASSLAERVETQYF. The CDR3 DNA reads TGCGCCAGCAGCTTGGCAGAACGAGTAGAGACCCAGTACTTC. Full variable domain (missing parts from reference TRBV5-1 and TRBJ2-5): KAGVTQTPRYLIKTRGQQVTLSCSPISGHRSVSWYQQTPGQGLQFLFEYFSETQRNKGNFPGRFSGRQFSNSRSEMNVSTLELGDSALYLCASSLAERVETQYFGPGTRLLVL.

The chain is built from TRBV29-1 and TRBJ2-1; TRBD2 agrees at 8 bases. The CDR3 covers 14 residues. Trimming cost V 2 bases and J 2 bases; bases outside gene matches: 2. The germline CDR1 and CDR2 sequences are SQVTM and ANQGSEA. CDR3 bases: TGCAGCGTTGAAAAGCGGGAGACCTACAATGAGCAGTTCTTC. Translating gives CSVEKRETYNEQFF.

The sample holds a few counts of this clonotype. This chain joins TRBV4-3 and TRBJ2-2; 11 bases agree with TRBD2. The CDR3 spans 14 residues. V lost 5 bases and J lost 8; bases outside the gene matches: 4. From germline, CDR1 is LGHNA and CDR2 YSLEER. The CDR3 sequence: CASSRLAGKGELFF. CDR3 DNA: TGCGCCAGCAGCAGACTAGCGGGAAAAGGGGAGCTGTTTTTT.

The chain employs TRBV7-7 and TRBJ2-3; D remains unclear. The V gene lost 5 bases and the J gene lost 2 bases, with 8 bases spanning the gap. Germline V CDR1 and CDR2: SSHAT, FNYEAQ (reference sequence). The CDR3 contains 13 residues. The CDR3 region is CASSRVTTDTQYF. For the CDR3, the DNA is TGTGCCAGCAGCCGCGTGACCACAGATACGCAGTATTTT.

This clonotype was detected only a few times. The rearrangement uses TRBV29-1 and TRBJ2-1, with TRBD1 as a possible D gene (5 bases). With 2 bases removed from V and 0 bases from J, the gap between germline ends came to 11 bases. The CDR3 sequence is 15 residues long. From germline, CDR1 is SQVTM and CDR2 ANQGSEA. The chain's CDR3 is CSVERGPFSYNEQFF. In DNA, the CDR3 is TGCAGCGTTGAAAGGGGTCCCTTCTCCTACAATGAGCAGTTCTTC.

The chain combines TRBV30 with TRBJ2-5; the match to TRBD2 covers 11 bases. Trimming cost V 0 bases and J 4 bases; bases outside gene matches: 7. The germline V gene encodes CDR1 GTSNPN and CDR2 SVGIG (reference sequence). CDR3 length: 16 amino acids. The CDR3 spells CAWSVWLAGGRETQYF. As DNA, the CDR3 is TGTGCCTGGAGTGTTTGGCTAGCGGGAGGTAGAGAGACCCAGTACTTC.

The chain links TRBV4-3 to TRBJ2-2, with 12 bases identical to TRBD2. Looked up from germline, CDR1 is LGHNA and CDR2 is YSLEER. The CDR3 is 16 amino acids. V dropped 1 base and J dropped 7; count of bases not matched to a gene: 4. The CDR3 sequence is CASSQGLAGVHGELFF. The CDR3 nucleotides read TGCGCCAGCAGCCAAGGACTAGCGGGAGTACACGGGGAGCTGTTTTTT.

This clonotype was counted ten times or more. The V gene is TRBV5-1, the J gene TRBJ2-3; D uncertain. V lost 0 bases and J lost 3, with 8 bases in between. The CDR3 runs 14 residues. In germline, CDR1 is SGHRS, CDR2 YFSETQ. This CDR3 is CASSLESRTDTQYF. CDR3 coding DNA: TGCGCCAGCAGCTTGGAAAGCAGAACAGATACGCAGTATTTT.

This clonotype was counted between two and nine times. The chain recombines TRBV11-3 with TRBJ2-7; 9 nucleotides match TRBD1. In germline, CDR1 is SGHNT, CDR2 YENEEA. Unmatched junction bases numbered 8, after V lost 6 bases and J lost 2 bases. This CDR3 region has 15 residues. The CDR3: CASRTQGAPAYEQYF. The CDR3 DNA reads as TGTGCCAGCAGGACACAGGGGGCGCCCGCCTACGAGCAGTACTTC.

This clonotype appeared many times. This sequence joins TRBV20-1 and TRBJ2-2; 10 positions match TRBD2. J gave up 3 bases and V 3 bases, and 7 bases lay outside the gene matches. CDR1 is DFQATT and CDR2 is SNEGSKA in the germline V gene (reference sequence). The CDR3 runs to 16 residues. CDR3 region: CSASRSSGSHTGELFF. In nucleotides, the CDR3 is TGCAGTGCTAGTCGGTCTAGCGGGAGTCACACCGGGGAGCTGTTTTTT.

This clonotype was counted a few times. This chain joins TRBV11-2 and TRBJ2-1, with TRBD2 matching over 15 bases. Germline-derived CDR1 and CDR2 are SGHAT and FQNNGV. The V gene end was trimmed by 1 base and the J gene end by 7 bases; junction bases not matched to a gene: 8. The CDR3 has 18 amino acids. CDR3 in amino acids: CASSLGTSGRALVNEQFF. The CDR3 DNA sequence: TGTGCCAGCAGCTTAGGGACTAGCGGGAGGGCCTTGGTAAATGAGCAGTTCTTC.

This clonotype was seen only a few times. At one end the junction does not follow the germline gene, possibly because of a read error. This chain links TRBV7-2 with TRBJ2-1; D could derive from TRBD1 or TRBD2 (5 bases each). Germline V gene data show CDR1 as SGHTA and CDR2 as FQGNSA. The length of the CDR3 is 15 residues. The DNA for the CDR3 is TGTGCCAGCAGCGTGGGACCGATCCTCTACAATAAGCAGTTCTTC. It specifies CASSVGPILYNKQFF.

This clonotype turned up a few times. The genes are TRBV5-1 and TRBJ1-2; tentatively, D is TRBD1 (5 bases). The germline V and J ends were trimmed by 0 bases and 4 bases, with 13 bases remaining between them. The CDR3 spans 15 residues. Germline V gene sequence: CDR1 SGHRS, CDR2 YFSETQ. The CDR3 bases are TGCGCCAGCAGCTTGGGGACCGACAGCCTCTATGGCTACACCTTC. Protein product: CASSLGTDSLYGYTF. The full variable domain, with the rest looked up from reference TRBV5-1 and TRBJ1-2, is KAGVTQTPRYLIKTRGQQVTLSCSPISGHRSVSWYQQTPGQGLQFLFEYFSETQRNKGNFPGRFSGRQFSNSRSEMNVSTLELGDSALYLCASSLGTDSLYGYTFGSGTRLTVV.

This clonotype appeared many times. This chain joins TRBV12-3 or TRBV12-4 and TRBJ2-7, with D unresolved. The CDR3 covers 13 residues. V was cut by 5 bases and J by 0 bases, with 8 bases left in between. The CDR3 DNA reads TGTGCCAGCAGTCTACAGTCCTCCTACGAGCAGTACTTC. This codes for CASSLQSSYEQYF.

This clonotype came up a few times. V usage is TRBV13 and J usage is TRBJ2-7; TRBD1 is a possible D gene (6 bases). V shed 2 bases and J shed 1 base, with 12 bases lying between them. This CDR3 is 15 amino acids long. Germline V gene data show CDR1 as PRHDT and CDR2 as FYEKMQ (reference sequence). The DNA of the CDR3 is TGTGCCAGCAGCTTACGTGGCAGGGGTTCCTACGAGCAGTACTTC. Amino acids: CASSLRGRGSYEQYF. Filled out from reference TRBV13 and TRBJ2-7, the complete variable domain reads AAGVIQSPRHLIKEKRETATLKCYPIPRHDTVYWYQQGPGQDPQFLISFYEKMQSDKGSIPDRFSAQQFSDYHSELNMSSLELGDSALYFCASSLRGRGSYEQYFGPGTRLTVT.

This clonotype has only a few counts. The chain has TRBV6-1 and TRBJ1-5; D possibly corresponds to TRBD1 (6 bases). Germline CDR1 MNHNS, CDR2 SASEGT. The ends were cut back, 6 bases at V and 0 bases at J, with 12 bases in the middle. There are 15 residues in the CDR3. CDR3 sequence: CASSQTGFSNQPQHF. Here the CDR3 DNA reads TGTGCCAGCAGCCAAACAGGGTTTAGCAATCAGCCCCAGCATTTT.

The chain has TRBV10-1 and TRBJ2-1; possibly TRBD2 for D (6 bases). Looked up from germline, CDR1 is WNHNN and CDR2 is SYGVQD (reference sequence). Trimming left V 5 bases short and J 10 bases short, with 24 bases between. The CDR3 runs 16 residues. The CDR3 is CASSTLRGSNKEEQFF. As DNA, the CDR3 is TGCGCCAGCAGTACTTTACGGGGGAGTAACAAGGAGGAGCAGTTCTTC.

Regarding this clonotype: An end of the junction does not agree with germline; a read error may underlie this. J is TRBJ2-7 and V is TRBV7-8, with TRBD2 identical over 11 bases. Germline loops: CDR1 SGHVS, CDR2 FQNEAQ. The CDR3 runs to 14 residues. The CDR3 bases are TGTGCCAGCAGCAACCGATTAGGGACTAGCGGAGCCGAGTTC. It codes for CASSNRLGTSGAEF.

This clonotype came up a few times. The chain combines TRBV24-1 with TRBJ2-1, with 8 bases identical to TRBD1. With 4 bases clipped from V and 6 bases from J, the junction kept 13 bases outside the gene matches. CDR3 length equals 17 residues. Per germline, CDR1 KGHDR and CDR2 SFDVKD. The CDR3 DNA reads as TGTGCCACCAGTGAAAGTCGGGGACAGGTGACGTTCAATGAGCAGTTCTTC. Its protein is CATSESRGQVTFNEQFF.

The chain has TRBV29-1 and TRBJ2-1; the match to TRBD2 covers 8 bases. Germline trimming cut 6 bases from V and 9 bases from J; bases unmatched to any gene: 1. Germline V gene data show CDR1 as SQVTM and CDR2 as ANQGSEA. This CDR3 is built from 10 residues. CDR3 region: CSVLAGEQFF. CDR3 nucleotides: TGCAGCGTCCTAGCGGGTGAGCAGTTCTTC.